These T cell receptor beta chains were read from a single sample in a study of identical twins' blood T cells. MiXCR, applied by TCRdb to the 5' RACE reads, yields one record per CDR3 protein. In the table there are a few hundred thousand distinct CDR3 sequences, about 28% of which are singletons. Sample: PBMCs. All receptors come from a woman aged 18 to 49 in good health. CDR3s include the opening cysteine and the closing phenylalanine or tryptophan. The order of the fields is V gene, clone size, J gene, D gene, CDR3 protein, CDR3 DNA. D genes are given only for firm matches. Where a row states a size, it is once, few, many or the class of an expanded clone; other rows omit it.

>TRBV5-1|NA|TRBJ1-6|TRBD1
CASNPTGPNSPLHF
TGCGCCAGCAACCCGACAGGGCCTAATTCACCCCTCCACTTT
>TRBV4-3|few|TRBJ2-1|NA
CASSQGTSNEQFF
TGCGCCAGCAGCCAAGGGACCTCCAATGAGCAGTTCTTC
>TRBV7-2|NA|TRBJ1-4|NA
CASSLRATNEKLFF
TGTGCCAGCAGCTTAAGGGCAACTAATGAAAAACTGTTTTTT
>TRBV25-1|many|TRBJ2-5|NA
CASSDPRTYQETQYF
TGTGCCAGCAGTGATCCAAGGACGTACCAAGAGACCCAGTACTTC
>TRBV4-3|few|TRBJ2-2|NA
CASSLEPPGSSLGELFF
TGCGCCAGCAGCTTAGAGCCACCAGGGAGTTCCCTCGGGGAGCTGTTTTTT
>TRBV20-1|once|TRBJ2-7|NA
CSARPGQFYEQYF
TGCAGTGCTAGACCGGGACAATTCTACGAGCAGTACTTC
>TRBV7-9|NA|TRBJ1-1|NA
CASSLVGTGLRTETFF
TGTGCCAGCAGCTTAGTTGGCACAGGGTTAAGGACTGAAACTTTCTTT
>TRBV19|few|TRBJ2-2|TRBD2
CASIAGITGELFF
TGTGCCAGTATAGCGGGTATCACCGGGGAGCTGTTTTTT
>TRBV10-3|NA|TRBJ2-5|NA
CAIESSDQQETQYF
TGTGCCATCGAGAGCAGCGACCAACAAGAGACCCAGTACTTC
>TRBV20-1|many|TRBJ1-5|NA
CSARRTMGNQPQHF
TGCAGTGCTCGCCGTACAATGGGTAATCAGCCCCAGCATTTT
>TRBV27|NA|TRBJ2-7|TRBD2
CASSLKAGEVEEQYF
TGTGCCAGCAGTTTAAAGGCGGGAGAAGTGGAAGAGCAGTACTTC
>TRBV20-1|many|TRBJ1-2|TRBD1
CSARGAFGTGTYGYTF
TGCAGTGCTAGAGGGGCCTTCGGGACAGGGACCTATGGCTACACCTTC
>TRBV12-3/TRBV12-4|few|TRBJ2-2|NA
CASSLHYNTGELFF
TGTGCCAGCAGTTTACACTATAACACCGGGGAGCTGTTTTTT
>TRBV6-5|few|TRBJ1-1|NA
CASSYSSSYTEAFF
TGTGCCAGCAGTTATTCCAGCAGTTACACTGAAGCTTTCTTT
>TRBV7-2|NA|TRBJ2-1|TRBD2
CASSPLAGGHAYNEQFF
TGTGCCAGCAGCCCTCTAGCGGGGGGGCACGCCTACAATGAGCAGTTCTTC
>TRBV7-9|many|TRBJ2-3|TRBD2
CASSLGLAGATDTQYF
TGTGCCAGCAGTTTGGGGCTAGCGGGAGCCACAGATACGCAGTATTTT